These 10 T cell receptor beta chains came from one sample sequenced in a study of CD8 T cells in ankylosing spondylitis. No antigens are known for them. TCRdb called the 5' RACE reads again in MiXCR, with one record for every CDR3 protein. The data contain 350,000 to 450,000 distinct CDR3 sequences, roughly 26% of them singletons. Study observations and caveats: One TCR beta motif, made up of 7 or 8 highly homologous variants, appeared characteristic of ankylosing spondylitis blood.

The sequenced sample consisted of blood, either unsorted or a sorted T cell fraction (not recorded which). These receptors were obtained from a male donor with ankylosing spondylitis.

The V call is TRBV20-1, the J call TRBJ2-1, with TRBD2 matching 8 bases. V lost 0 bases, J lost 10 bases, and 8 bases stayed unmatched. Germline CDR1 is DFQATT and CDR2 is SNEGSKA (reference sequence). The CDR3 spans 14 residues. This chain's CDR3 is CSARDASGSTEQFF. The CDR3 coding sequence is TGCAGTGCTAGAGATGCGAGCGGGAGCACGGAGCAGTTCTTC.

This clonotype was observed a few times. The genes are TRBV7-2 and TRBJ2-1; 7 bases line up with TRBD2. CDR3 length equals 15 residues. V gave up 3 bases and J gave up 7 bases; unmatched junction bases: 9. The germline CDR1 and CDR2 sequences are SGHTA and FQGNSA. CDR3 nucleotide sequence: TGTGCCAGCAGCTTCGGGGGAGGGCCGGGGAATGAGCAGTTCTTC. It specifies CASSFGGGPGNEQFF.

The rearrangement links TRBV5-6 to TRBJ1-2, with D hard to call. The germline V and J ends were trimmed by 4 bases and 8 bases, with 12 bases remaining between them. Germline CDR1 SGHDT, CDR2 YYEEEE. The CDR3 is 12 residues long. The CDR3 DNA reads TGTGCCAGCAGCGAGGGATTTGAAGGCTACACCTTC. It is translated as CASSEGFEGYTF.

The chain has TRBV12-3 or TRBV12-4 and TRBJ2-1, with 7 bases that match TRBD1. The J segment lost 2 bases and the V segment lost 6 bases, leaving 7 bases of the junction unmatched. The CDR3 extends over 15 amino acids. The CDR3 DNA reads TGTGCCAGCAGCCAAAGAGGGGGCACCTACAATGAGCAGTTCTTC. As protein: CASSQRGGTYNEQFF.

V gene TRBV3-1 combines with J gene TRBJ2-7; TRBD2 aligns across 14 bases. Germline V gene lookup returns CDR1 LGHDT and CDR2 YNNKEL (reference sequence). The CDR3 runs to 17 residues. With 4 bases clipped from V and 0 bases from J, the junction kept 5 bases outside the gene matches. This CDR3 reads CASSLGTSGSHSYEQYF. CDR3 coding DNA: TGTGCCAGCAGCCTCGGGACTAGCGGGAGTCACTCCTACGAGCAGTACTTC.

As for this clonotype: The junction shows a germline mismatch at one end, possibly a read error. The CDR3 region has the DNA TGTACCAGCAGCCCTCCGCTTGAGGGTCAGCCCCAGCATTTT. It is translated as CTSSPPLEGQPQHF. The rearrangement links TRBV4-2 to TRBJ1-5; D uncertain. CDR1 is LGHNA, CDR2 YNFKEQ, per germline. This CDR3 has 14 residues.

CDR3 sequence: CASSGTSGSSEQYF. For the CDR3, the DNA is TGCGCCAGCAGCGGGACTAGCGGGAGTTCCGAGCAGTACTTC. The chain recombines TRBV5-1 with TRBJ2-7; TRBD2 aligns across 14 bases. The CDR3 totals 14 residues. V gave up 4 bases and J gave up 6 bases; unmatched junction bases: 3. The germline V gene encodes CDR1 SGHRS and CDR2 YFSETQ. The full variable domain, completed using reference TRBV5-1 and TRBJ2-7, is KAGVTQTPRYLIKTRGQQVTLSCSPISGHRSVSWYQQTPGQGLQFLFEYFSETQRNKGNFPGRFSGRQFSNSRSEMNVSTLELGDSALYLCASSGTSGSSEQYFGPGTRLTVT.

This CDR3 is CASSLTGQVYEQYF. In DNA form, the CDR3 reads TGTGCCAGCAGTTTAACCGGACAAGTCTACGAGCAGTACTTC. The chain has TRBV12-3 or TRBV12-4 and TRBJ2-7; TRBD1 might be the D (5 bases). Trimming removed 2 bases at V and 3 bases at J, with 11 bases between. The CDR3 has 14 amino acids.

CDR3 sequence (DNA): TGTGCCACCAGCATAAGGGCCGGGGATACGCAGTATTTT. Translation gives CATSIRAGDTQYF. V gene TRBV15 combines with J gene TRBJ2-3; the D is unclear. The germline V gene has CDR1 LNHNV and CDR2 YYDKDF (reference sequence). The CDR3 length is 13 residues. V dropped 4 bases and J dropped 6 bases, with 11 bases sitting between them.

This clonotype showed up just a few times. J is TRBJ1-5 and V is TRBV20-1; no definite D call. Germline V gene sequence: CDR1 DFQATT, CDR2 SNEGSKA (reference sequence). Trimming shortened V by 1 base and J by 7 bases, and 11 bases separated the two germline ends. This CDR3 has 13 residues. CDR3 in DNA: TGCAGTGCTAGAGTATCGGGAGACCAGCCCCAGCATTTT. Translation gives CSARVSGDQPQHF.